A single T cell receptor beta chain is shown here with its context. Its antigen is unidentified. Per germline, CDR1 LNHDA and CDR2 SQIVND (reference sequence). V shed 4 bases and J 5 bases; nucleotides not matched to a gene: 7. This CDR3 has 15 amino acids. The table came from immunoSEQ multiplex PCR; TCRdb's copy has only in-frame clones and leaves some out. The sample has under 150,000 clones, under 95% seen once. The sample is drawn from a study of T cell responses to AZD1222 COVID-19 vaccine. Findings of the study overall: Mostly white British, mostly female donors; authors suggested clonal diversity may be underestimated. Spike-wide vaccine-associated CD4 TCRs dominated at 160-218 and 743-854. None of the repertoires were sampled until the peak T cell response had passed. Targets within unmutated variant regions were reportedly found for nearly half of spike-specific TCRs.

This material consisted of peripheral blood, taken on day 0 of AZD1222 vaccination. The TCR sequence derives from an adult in good health. The rearrangement links TRBV19 to TRBJ1-5; 8 bases map to TRBD1. CDR3 in amino acids: CASSRQGARDQPQHF. CDR3 coding DNA: TGTGCCAGTAGTAGGCAGGGGGCGAGGGATCAGCCCCAGCATTTT.